The 27 T cell receptor beta chains in this list originate from one sample, sequenced in a study of blood T cell repertoires in COVID-19. Profiling relied on immunoSEQ multiplex PCR, and the TCRdb table lists in-frame clones only, not all of them. This table has over 200,000 clones, about 90% appearing once. The source material was peripheral blood. These receptors were taken from a man in his thirties or forties with COVID-19, enrolled during active disease.

The genes are TRBV28 and TRBJ2-7, with 13 bases matching TRBD2. V shed 4 bases, J shed 1 base, and the junction held 16 bases outside the gene matches. CDR3 size: 20 residues. Germline CDR1 reads MDHEN; CDR2 reads SYDVKM. The chain's CDR3 is CASSSITSGRAASVSYEQYF. The CDR3 region has the DNA TGTGCCAGCAGTTCAATTACTAGCGGGAGGGCCGCGAGCGTGTCCTACGAGCAGTACTTC.

This clone was counted only a few times. The chain joins TRBV15 to TRBJ2-1, with a weak D call TRBD1 (6 bases). Trimming removed 5 bases at V and 7 bases at J, with 12 bases between. Germline-derived CDR1 and CDR2 are LNHNV and YYDKDF (reference sequence). This CDR3 contains 13 residues. The CDR3 nucleotides are TGTGCCACCAGCTCGGGACACCAGAATGAGCAGTTCTTC. As protein: CATSSGHQNEQFF.

The gene calls are TRBV5-1 and TRBJ2-7; TRBD2 matches at 12 bases. With V trimmed by 4 bases and J by 2 bases, 7 bases remained unmatched. This CDR3 region has 16 residues. Germline-derived CDR1 and CDR2 are SGHRS and YFSETQ. The chain's CDR3 is CASSLTSGSTPYEQYF. The CDR3, as DNA: TGCGCCAGCAGCCTGACTAGCGGGAGTACCCCCTACGAGCAGTACTTC.

Comment on this clone: The same CDR3 is also encoded by other DNA sequences in this sample. The chain is built from TRBV5-1 and TRBJ2-1, with 11 bases identical to TRBD2. Germline CDR1 and CDR2: SGHRS and YFSETQ. CDR3 length equals 14 residues. V shed 0 bases, J shed 9 bases, and the junction held 2 bases outside the gene matches. CDR3 residues: CASSLGLAGGEQFF. The CDR3 region has the DNA TGCGCCAGCAGCTTGGGGCTAGCGGGGGGTGAGCAGTTCTTC.

This clone was seen just once. V usage is TRBV7-2 and J usage is TRBJ1-1; a weak D match, TRBD1 (6 bases). Per the germline V gene, CDR1 is SGHTA and CDR2 is FQGNSA. The CDR3 runs to 15 residues. The V gene lost 5 bases and the J gene lost 5 bases, with 18 bases spanning the gap. The DNA of the CDR3 is TGTGCCAGCAGCCCCGAGAGGTGGGGGCGGACTGAAGCTTTCTTT. Its translation: CASSPERWGRTEAFF.

The CDR3 here is CSVVRLAGGYNEQFF. Written as DNA, the CDR3 is TGCAGCGTTGTACGGCTAGCGGGAGGGTACAATGAGCAGTTCTTC. The V gene is TRBV29-1, the J gene TRBJ2-1; TRBD2 matches 12 bases. This CDR3 comprises 15 residues. Germline V lookup: CDR1 SQVTM, CDR2 ANQGSEA. Unmatched junction bases numbered 5, after V lost 4 bases and J lost 4 bases.

The count of this clone is one. The chain links TRBV5-1 to TRBJ2-5; 7 bases align to TRBD1. J was trimmed by 4 bases and V by 2 bases; bases with no gene match: 2. The CDR3 is made up of 13 amino acids. Germline V gene sequence: CDR1 SGHRS, CDR2 YFSETQ. This CDR3 is CASSFPGGETQYF. The CDR3 region has the DNA TGCGCCAGCAGCTTTCCAGGGGGAGAGACCCAGTACTTC.

The rearrangement joins TRBV25-1 to TRBJ2-2; D perhaps matches TRBD1 (6 bases). V was shortened by 0 bases and J by 7 bases, with 9 bases between the two germline ends. CDR1 is MGHDK, CDR2 SYGVNS, per germline. The length of the CDR3 is 14 residues. The CDR3 sequence: CASSEYSRGGELFF. CDR3 DNA: TGTGCCAGCAGTGAATATAGCAGGGGCGGGGAGCTGTTTTTT.

The chain joins TRBV7-9 to TRBJ1-1, with D possibly matching TRBD1 (6 bases). From germline, CDR1 is SEHNR and CDR2 FQNEAQ (reference sequence). This CDR3 has 16 amino acids. V shed 1 base and J shed 0 bases, with 12 bases lying between them. The CDR3 here is CASSLGTALLNTEAFF. CDR3 nucleotides: TGTGCCAGCAGCTTAGGGACAGCACTTTTGAACACTGAAGCTTTCTTT.

Notes on this clone: The junction does not match germline at one end; this may be a read error. This chain's CDR3 is CASSIDSGGESQYF. CDR3 sequence (DNA): TGTGCCAGTAGTATAGATTCCGGTGGAGAGTCCCAGTACTTC. The genes are TRBV19 and TRBJ2-5; D gene unclear. The CDR3 covers 14 residues. CDR1 and CDR2 from the germline V gene are LNHDA and SQIVND (reference sequence).

The genes are TRBV6-4 and TRBJ1-3, with D perhaps TRBD1 (5 bases). From germline, CDR1 is MRHNA and CDR2 SNTAGT. This CDR3 spans 15 amino acids. Trimming took off 5 bases at V and 2 bases at J, with 13 bases between the two ends. This CDR3 reads CASSTRQIPGNTIYF. CDR3 nucleotide sequence: TGTGCCAGCAGTACCCGACAGATTCCTGGAAACACCATATATTTT.

The rearrangement joins TRBV27 to TRBJ1-5, with D hard to call. Trimming took off 10 bases at V and 2 bases at J, with 6 bases between the two ends. Per the germline V gene, CDR1 is MNHEY and CDR2 is SMNVEV (reference sequence). CDR3 length equals 11 residues. The chain's CDR3 is CATGGNQPQHF. The CDR3 DNA is TGTGCCACCGGGGGCAATCAGCCCCAGCATTTT.

V usage is TRBV30 and J usage is TRBJ2-7; TRBD1 agrees at 11 bases. Per germline, CDR1 GTSNPN and CDR2 SVGIG (reference sequence). V shed 5 bases and J 3 bases; nucleotides not matched to a gene: 9. The CDR3 extends over 15 amino acids. The CDR3 DNA is TGTGCCTGGGAGATGGGACAGGGGGTGATCTACGAGCAGTACTTC. Translating it yields CAWEMGQGVIYEQYF.

The rearrangement uses TRBV12-3 or TRBV12-4 and TRBJ1-5; D is unresolved. Trimming took off 5 bases at V and 4 bases at J, with 6 bases between the two ends. This CDR3 region has 12 residues. Here the CDR3 DNA reads TGTGCCAGCAGTGGCCTTAATCAGCCCCAGCATTTT. The encoded protein is CASSGLNQPQHF.

This clone was seen a few times. V and J are TRBV12-3 or TRBV12-4 and TRBJ1-6; maybe TRBD1 (6 bases). This CDR3 comprises 13 residues. V lost 3 bases and J lost 12, with 12 bases in between. The CDR3 sequence: CASSLGDTKPLHF. CDR3 nucleotide sequence: TGTGCCAGCAGTTTGGGGGACACGAAACCCCTCCACTTT.

The count of this clone is one. This sequence joins TRBV4-3 and TRBJ1-5; D may be TRBD1 (6 bases). V lost 0 bases to trimming and J lost 2 bases, with 8 bases between them. The CDR3 has 15 amino acids. Germline V gene sequence: CDR1 LGHNA, CDR2 YSLEER. The CDR3, as DNA: TGCGCCAGCAGCCAAGACTGGACAGGCAATCAGCCCCAGCATTTT. This codes for CASSQDWTGNQPQHF.

This chain joins TRBV18 and TRBJ2-1, with 9 bases fitting TRBD2. There are 19 residues in the CDR3. V lost 3 bases and J lost 8; bases outside the gene matches: 20. The V gene's germline CDR1 is KGHSH and CDR2 LQKENI. The CDR3 reads CASSPPLGWGLARMDEQFF. For the CDR3, the DNA is TGTGCCAGCTCACCTCCGCTAGGTTGGGGACTAGCTCGAATGGATGAGCAGTTCTTC.

J is TRBJ2-2 and V is TRBV12-3 or TRBV12-4; a possible D gene is TRBD1 (6 bases). The V gene lost 6 bases and the J gene lost 7 bases, with 12 bases spanning the gap. This CDR3 contains 13 residues. In DNA, the CDR3 is TGTGCCAGCAGACAGGGAAGGTTCGGGGAGCTGTTTTTT. Translation: CASRQGRFGELFF.

The sample holds one count of this clone. The chain joins TRBV6-5 to TRBJ2-5, with 7 bases lining up with TRBD1. Trimming at V came to 2 bases and at J to 4 bases, leaving 7 bases not matched to a gene. The CDR3 has 15 amino acids. Germline V gives CDR1 MNHEY, CDR2 SVGAGI. The CDR3 spells CASSYRDSLGETQYF. The CDR3 DNA is TGTGCCAGCAGTTACCGGGACAGCTTAGGAGAGACCCAGTACTTC.

The gene calls are TRBV27 and TRBJ2-1; the match to TRBD2 covers 8 bases. This CDR3 has 14 amino acids. The germline V gene encodes CDR1 MNHEY and CDR2 SMNVEV (reference sequence). J was trimmed by 4 bases and V by 5 bases; bases with no gene match: 4. The CDR3 is CASSRGRPYNEQFF. The CDR3 DNA is TGTGCCAGCAGTCGCGGGAGGCCGTACAATGAGCAGTTCTTC.

As DNA, the CDR3 is TGTGCCAGCAGTGACCAGGGGGGCTCAGATACGCAGTATTTT. It is translated as CASSDQGGSDTQYF. This sequence joins TRBV6-4 and TRBJ2-3; weak D call: TRBD1 (7 bases). This CDR3 is built from 14 residues. The V gene's germline CDR1 is MRHNA and CDR2 SNTAGT. V was shortened by 2 bases and J by 4 bases, with 10 bases between the two germline ends.

Note on this clone: This sample includes further DNA sequences coding for the same CDR3. The V and J genes are TRBV5-1 and TRBJ2-1, with D perhaps TRBD2 (6 bases). Trimming took 0 bases from V and 0 from J, leaving 10 bases between them. This CDR3 spans 16 amino acids. Germline V gene sequence: CDR1 SGHRS, CDR2 YFSETQ. The CDR3 here is CASSLAAGSSYNEQFF. The CDR3 coding sequence is TGCGCCAGCAGCTTGGCGGCGGGGAGCTCCTACAATGAGCAGTTCTTC.

V usage is TRBV24-1 and J usage is TRBJ1-2, with D hard to call. The CDR3 loop spans 13 amino acids. V was clipped by 4 bases and J by 2 bases, with 7 bases between them. Germline loops: CDR1 KGHDR, CDR2 SFDVKD. CDR3 in DNA: TGTGCCACCAGTGAACAGACGAACTATGGCTACACCTTC. It translates to CATSEQTNYGYTF.

V gene TRBV2 combines with J gene TRBJ1-1, with 8 bases that match TRBD1. Germline trimming cut 5 bases from V and 3 bases from J; bases unmatched to any gene: 5. CDR3 length equals 14 residues. Germline CDR1 SNHLY, CDR2 FYNNEI. The CDR3 sequence: CASSRQGRDTEAFF. Here the CDR3 DNA reads TGTGCCAGCAGTCGACAGGGGCGGGACACTGAAGCTTTCTTT.

The V gene is TRBV9, the J gene TRBJ1-6; no reliable D call. This CDR3 has 15 amino acids. Germline assignment: CDR1 SGDLS and CDR2 YYNGEE. V was clipped by 3 bases and J by 4 bases, with 11 bases between them. CDR3 sequence reads: CASSARENYNSPLHF. DNA for the CDR3: TGTGCCAGCAGCGCTCGAGAGAATTATAATTCACCCCTCCACTTT.

This rearrangement joins TRBV29-1 to TRBJ2-7; TRBD2 matches at 12 bases. The CDR3 has 14 amino acids. The junction had 8 bases not matched to a gene; V was cut back by 6 bases and J by 5 bases. Germline V lookup: CDR1 SQVTM, CDR2 ANQGSEA. The CDR3 region has the DNA TGCAGCGTGCGCCCGCCTAGCGGGGGGGACGAGCAGTACTTC. It is translated as CSVRPPSGGDEQYF.

V usage is TRBV7-6 and J usage is TRBJ1-1; 8 nucleotides align to TRBD1. V shed 0 bases and J 4 bases; nucleotides not matched to a gene: 7. The CDR3 is 16 amino acids. Looked up from germline, CDR1 is SGHVS and CDR2 is FNYEAQ. The CDR3: CASSLARTGRCTEAFF. The CDR3 DNA is TGTGCCAGCAGCTTAGCTCGGACAGGGCGGTGCACTGAAGCTTTCTTT.